This T cell receptor (beta chain) was identified during a study of vaccination effects on CD4 cells after COVID-19. About the study: Participants were given two doses of BNT162b2 or mRNA-1273 vaccine.

Using immunoSEQ multiplex PCR, the repertoire was profiled, and TCRdb retains in-frame clones only, with some absent. Among about 24,000 clones listed, more than 70% were seen once. The V gene lost 6 bases and the J gene lost 2 bases, with 10 bases spanning the gap. Germline loops: CDR1 LGHDT, CDR2 YNNKEL (reference sequence). The CDR3 totals 13 residues. This clone was counted only a few times. Its target is not known. With the ViraFEST assay, the study expanded antigen-specific CD4+ T cells using viral peptide pools, then sequenced them. At the end of about ten days of culture, CD4+ T cells were isolated. In the vaccine recipients, nucleocapsid antibodies were negative and there was no prior SARS-CoV-2 infection. The culture medium for 1.5 million to 2.5 million PBMC per well included about 10 IU/ml IL-2 and about 10 ug/ml peptides. The authors exchanged half the medium for IL-2 medium on days 3 and 7.

This TCR was recovered from a human donor who received a COVID-19 vaccine. Sequences were derived from CD4+ T cells from PBMCs cultured with HCoV-NL63 spike peptides, sampled before COVID-19 vaccination. The rearrangement links TRBV3-1 (or the pseudogene TRBV3-2) to TRBJ1-2; a possible D gene is TRBD1 (5 bases). The chain's CDR3 is CASRPQGNYGYTF. The CDR3 coding sequence is TGTGCCAGCAGGCCCCAGGGAAACTATGGCTACACCTTC.